The T cell receptor (beta chain) under discussion was sequenced for a study of blood T cell repertoires in COVID-19. Across the study: COVID-19 samples, acute and convalescent, were from the United States, Italy and Spain. The cDNA or gDNA used as material had been derived from T cells, B-cell-depleted T cells, or PBMCs.

This clone was observed a handful of times. The CDR3 has 13 amino acids. CDR1 and CDR2 from the germline V gene are MNHEY and SVGAGI. V was clipped by 7 bases and J by 6 bases, with 13 bases between them. Profiled with immunoSEQ multiplex PCR; TCRdb holds only in-frame clones, not every one. Among 70,000 or so clones, roughly 80% were seen once, and the ten largest hold around 14%. The sequenced material came from peripheral blood. The receptor comes from a man aged 55 to 70 with COVID-19, enrolled during active disease. The rearrangement uses TRBV6-5 and TRBJ1-5, with D unclear. The CDR3: CASTKPPSQPQHF. CDR3 DNA sequence: TGTGCCAGCACTAAACCGCCCTCTCAGCCCCAGCATTTT.